The clone carrying this T cell receptor (beta chain) appeared a few times. Its antigen is unidentified. Sequenced by immunoSEQ multiplex PCR; TCRdb stores in-frame clones only, minus some. Of tens of thousands of clones listed, approximately 79% are singletons. The CDR3 covers 12 residues. Germline lookup yields CDR1 SGHTA and CDR2 FQGNSA. The V gene end was trimmed by 5 bases and the J gene end by 15 bases; junction bases not matched to a gene: 9. The sample comes from a study of OX40 agonist ivuxolimab in advanced cancers. The study's findings and limits: The study found among the lowest clonal expansion in partial responders at 0.1-3.0 mg/kg.

This chain joins TRBV7-2 and TRBJ2-2; TRBD1 agrees at 7 bases. The TCR comes from an adult with an advanced solid tumor such as melanoma, head and neck, liver or kidney cancer. This material consisted of CD4+ or CD8+ T cells sorted from blood, taken in a trial of the OX40 agonist ivuxolimab. The CDR3 protein is CASSITGERVFF. The CDR3 DNA is TGTGCCAGCAGCATAACAGGGGAGAGGGTGTTTTTT.